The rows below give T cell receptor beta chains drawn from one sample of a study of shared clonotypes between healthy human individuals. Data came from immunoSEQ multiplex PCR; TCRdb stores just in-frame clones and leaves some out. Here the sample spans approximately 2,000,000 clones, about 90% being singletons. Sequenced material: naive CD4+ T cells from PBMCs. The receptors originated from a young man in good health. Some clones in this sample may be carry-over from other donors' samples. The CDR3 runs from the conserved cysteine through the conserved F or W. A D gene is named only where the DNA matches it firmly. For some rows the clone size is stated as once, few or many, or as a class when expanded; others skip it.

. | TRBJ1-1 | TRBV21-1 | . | TGTGCCAGCAGCAATCGACAGGGGGCGACTTTCTTT | CASSNRQGATFF
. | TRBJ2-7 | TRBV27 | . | TGTGCCAGCAGTTTAGCGGGCCGCTCCTACGAGCAGTACTTC | CASSLAGRSYEQYF
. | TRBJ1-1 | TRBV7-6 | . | TGTGCCAGCAGTCAGAGGTCGGGGAACACTGAAGCTTTCTTT | CASSQRSGNTEAFF
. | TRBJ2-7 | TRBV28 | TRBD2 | TGTGCCAGCAGCTCCCCTAGCGGCGACTACGAGCAGTACTTC | CASSSPSGDYEQYF
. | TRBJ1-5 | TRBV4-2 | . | TGTGCCAGCAGTTATATATTAGGTGTTGATCAGCCCCAGCATTTT | CASSYILGVDQPQHF
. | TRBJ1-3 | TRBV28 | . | TGTGCCAGCTACCTACAGCTCGGAAACACCATATATTTT | CASYLQLGNTIYF
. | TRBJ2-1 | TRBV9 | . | TGTGCCAGCAGCGTAGAGCGGAGCTCCTACAATGAGCAGTTCTTC | CASSVERSSYNEQFF
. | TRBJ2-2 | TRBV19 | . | TGTGCCAGTACCCGAGTGGGGGGCACCGGGGAGCTGTTTTTT | CASTRVGGTGELFF
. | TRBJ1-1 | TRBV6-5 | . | TGTGCCAGCAGTTATCCGGGGGGGACTGAAGCTTTCTTT | CASSYPGGTEAFF
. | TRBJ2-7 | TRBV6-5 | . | TGTGCCAGCAGTTCCTCCGGGGACGAGCAGTACTTC | CASSSSGDEQYF
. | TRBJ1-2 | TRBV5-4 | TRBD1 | TGTGCCACCCCCCGCAGGGGGCAAGGCTACACCTTC | CATPRRGQGYTF
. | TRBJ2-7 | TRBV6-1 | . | TGTGCCGTCGGTGAGAGGTCCTACGAGCAGTACTTC | CAVGERSYEQYF
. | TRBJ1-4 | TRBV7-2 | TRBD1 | TGTGCCAGCAGCTTAGAGGGCAGGGGGGTGAGCAAACTGTTTTTT | CASSLEGRGVSKLFF
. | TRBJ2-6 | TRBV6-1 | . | TGTGCCAGCAGTGAGGGGAACTCTGGGGCCAACGTCCTGACTTTC | CASSEGNSGANVLTF
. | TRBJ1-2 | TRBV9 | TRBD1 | TGTGCCAGCAGCGTAGGAAGGGGGCGTGGGGTATATGGCTACACCTTC | CASSVGRGRGVYGYTF
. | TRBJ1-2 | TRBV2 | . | TGTGCCAGCAGGACCGGCCTCGGGGCAATGTGGAACTATGGCTACACCTTC | CASRTGLGAMWNYGYTF
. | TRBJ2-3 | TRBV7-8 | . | TGTGCCAGCAGCTTAGCGGCGTTTCTGGTTACGCAGTATTTT | CASSLAAFLVTQYF
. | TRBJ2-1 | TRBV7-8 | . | TGTGCCAGCAGCACCCGGGATAGAGACAATGAGCAGTTCTTC | CASSTRDRDNEQFF
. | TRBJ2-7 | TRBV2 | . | TGTGCCAGCAGTGCAGGACAGCTAGAGTACTACGAGCAGTACTTC | CASSAGQLEYYEQYF
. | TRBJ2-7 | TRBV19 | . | TGTGCCAGTAGCCCTTTTTCTTCCTACGAGCAGTACTTC | CASSPFSSYEQYF
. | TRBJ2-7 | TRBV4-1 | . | TGCGCCAGCAGCCAAGTTGGGAGGACCTACGAGCAGTACTTC | CASSQVGRTYEQYF
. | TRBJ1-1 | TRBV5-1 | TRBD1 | TGCGCCAGCAGCTTACTGCCAGGGGGCGAGAGGACTGAAGCTTTCTTT | CASSLLPGGERTEAFF
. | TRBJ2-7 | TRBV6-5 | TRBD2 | TGTGCCAGCAGTTACTCGACTAGCGGGGCTAAGGAGCAGTACTTC | CASSYSTSGAKEQYF
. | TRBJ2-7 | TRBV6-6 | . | TGTGCCAGCAGTTACTCGATTGGCACCTACGAGCAGTACTTC | CASSYSIGTYEQYF
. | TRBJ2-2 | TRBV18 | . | TGTGCCAGCTCACCACGAGACATCGGTACGAACACCGGGGAGCTGTTTTTT | CASSPRDIGTNTGELFF
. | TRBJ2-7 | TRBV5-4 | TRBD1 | TGTGCCAGCAGCTTGCAGGGGGACCACGAGCAGTACTTC | CASSLQGDHEQYF
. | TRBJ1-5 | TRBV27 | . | TGTGCCAGCAGTTTTCGTCAGACTAGCAATCAGCCCCAGCATTTT | CASSFRQTSNQPQHF
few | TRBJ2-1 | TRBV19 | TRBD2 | TGTGCCAGTAGTATTATGCCTAGCGGGGGATACAATGAGCAGTTCTTC | CASSIMPSGGYNEQFF
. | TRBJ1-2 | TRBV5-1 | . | TGCGCCAGCAGTCCGGGACTGAAAGACAGAATCTTTAACTATGGCTACACCTTC | CASSPGLKDRIFNYGYTF
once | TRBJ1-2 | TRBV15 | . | TGTGCCACCAGCAGAGAGGGGGCTTATGGCTACACCTTC | CATSREGAYGYTF
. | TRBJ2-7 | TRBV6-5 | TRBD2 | TGTGCCAGCAGTTCCCGACTAGCGGGAGCATACGAGCAGTACTTC | CASSSRLAGAYEQYF
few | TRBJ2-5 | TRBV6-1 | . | TGTGCCAGCAGTGAAGAGACCCAGTACTTC | CASSEETQYF
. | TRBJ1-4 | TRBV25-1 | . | TGTGCCAGCAGTGCCCGAGTGGGAACCAATGAAAAACTGTTTTTT | CASSARVGTNEKLFF
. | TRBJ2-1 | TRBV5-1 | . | TGCGCCAGCAGCTTGGGGGTTAACTCCTACAATGAGCAGTTCTTC | CASSLGVNSYNEQFF
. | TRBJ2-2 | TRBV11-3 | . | TGTGCCAGCAGCTTCGAGCAGGGGAACACCGGGGAGCTGTTTTTT | CASSFEQGNTGELFF
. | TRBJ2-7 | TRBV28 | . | TGTGCCAGCAGTTCTCACTCCTACGAGCAGTACTTC | CASSSHSYEQYF
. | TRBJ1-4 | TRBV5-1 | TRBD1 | TGCGCCAGCAGCATCAGGACAGGGGGCGGAGAAAAACTGTTTTTT | CASSIRTGGGEKLFF